This T cell receptor beta chain was captured by sequencing in a study of early T cells in non-severe SARS-CoV-2 infection. Study-wide context: It was bulk RNA from unsorted whole blood that was sequenced, and the chains were unpaired.

Study-wide results and limits: VDJdb-based annotation leaned toward anti-spike CD8 responses and missed private and CD4 specificities.

Individual cDNA molecules received unique molecular identifiers during library preparation. TCRdb recomputed calls from the 5' RACE reads with MiXCR, one row per CDR3 protein. The data contain about 28,000 distinct CDR3 sequences, 4% to 5.5% of them singletons. This clonotype was observed many times. Its target is unknown. Germline lookup yields CDR1 SGHNT and CDR2 YYREEE (reference sequence). CDR3 length: 13 residues. V was cut by 7 bases and J by 5 bases, with 14 bases left in between. The material sequenced was whole blood. This chain connects TRBV5-4 to TRBJ2-3, with D hard to call. The sequence was obtained from an adult who was a healthcare worker with PCR-confirmed SARS-CoV-2 infection or an uninfected control (not recorded which). Here the CDR3 DNA reads TGTGCCAGCTGCTATGGAGTGGAAGATACGCAGTATTTT. This gives the protein CASCYGVEDTQYF.